This T cell receptor beta chain came from a study of blood T cell repertoires in COVID-19. V shed 2 bases and J shed 4 bases, with 9 bases lying between them. This CDR3 region has 13 residues. The germline CDR1 and CDR2 sequences are LNHNV and YYDKDF (reference sequence). Sequencing was performed with immunoSEQ multiplex PCR; in TCRdb, only in-frame clones are kept and a portion is missing. This table has about 290,000 clones, around 90% appearing once. The rearrangement joins TRBV15 to TRBJ2-7; the D gene is possibly TRBD1 (5 bases). The sequenced sample consisted of PBMCs or T cells enriched from blood (not recorded which). The receptor comes from a woman aged 40 to 49 who had recovered from COVID-19. CDR3 region: CATSRQGLYEQYF. The CDR3, as DNA: TGTGCCACCAGCAGACAGGGCTTGTACGAGCAGTACTTC.